The 21 T cell receptor beta chains in this list originate from one sample, sequenced in a study of beta chain features in type 1 diabetes. The study's findings and limits: A moderate, significant TCRB CDR3 shortening appeared in type 1 diabetes across four CD4+ subsets.

Their antigen targets remain unknown. Sequencing targeted expressed TCRB transcripts, as all isolated RNA had been reverse transcribed. Libraries were prepared by immunoSEQ multiplex PCR; TCRdb keeps only in-frame clonotypes and omits some of them. The sample has roughly 150,000 clones; 10% are singletons. Sequencing was carried out using central memory CD4+ T cells from blood. The receptor source for this set is a man younger than 45 with type 1 diabetes.

This chain uses TRBV6-5 with TRBJ1-3, with D unclear. The ends were cut back, 2 bases at V and 4 bases at J, with 9 bases in the middle. CDR3 length equals 14 residues. Looked up from germline, CDR1 is MNHEY and CDR2 is SVGAGI. In nucleotides, the CDR3 is TGTGCCAGCAGTTACACTCTTCTCGGAAACACCATATATTTT. It codes for CASSYTLLGNTIYF.

V is TRBV5-1 and J is TRBJ2-5; TRBD2 might be the D (5 bases). V was trimmed by 3 bases and J by 4 bases, leaving 13 bases between them. Germline V CDR1 and CDR2: SGHRS, YFSETQ. The CDR3 spans 14 residues. The CDR3, as DNA: TGCGCCAGCAGCTCCGGCTCCGGAGGAGAGACCCAGTACTTC. Translation gives CASSSGSGGETQYF. The complete variable domain, with remaining parts taken from reference TRBV5-1 and TRBJ2-5, reads KAGVTQTPRYLIKTRGQQVTLSCSPISGHRSVSWYQQTPGQGLQFLFEYFSETQRNKGNFPGRFSGRQFSNSRSEMNVSTLELGDSALYLCASSSGSGGETQYFGPGTRLLVL.

The chain has TRBV18 and TRBJ2-2, with TRBD1 as a possible D gene (5 bases). In germline, CDR1 is KGHSH, CDR2 LQKENI. V lost 5 bases, J lost 6 bases, and 16 bases lay in between. CDR3 length: 15 residues. CDR3 bases: TGTGCCAGCTCAAGTCGTACAGGCCTCTCCGGGGAGCTGTTTTTT. Its translation is CASSSRTGLSGELFF.

The chain carries TRBV6-5 and TRBJ1-1; D uncertain. Trimming shortened V by 3 bases and J by 2 bases, and 4 bases separated the two germline ends. Germline CDR1 and CDR2: MNHEY and SVGAGI. The CDR3 runs 12 residues. Here the CDR3 reads CASSYRNTEAFF. CDR3 bases: TGTGCCAGCAGTTATCGTAACACTGAAGCTTTCTTT.

This clone turned up a few times. The V gene is TRBV10-3, the J gene TRBJ2-3; TRBD2 aligns across 10 bases. The junction had 11 bases not matched to a gene; V was cut back by 11 bases and J by 0 bases. This CDR3 has 16 amino acids. CDR1 is ENHRY and CDR2 is SYGVKD in the germline V gene. The CDR3 DNA reads as TGTGCCCTATCCCCGACTAGCGGGCTTAGCACAGATACGCAGTATTTT. Its protein is CALSPTSGLSTDTQYF.

This clone was detected a few times. The genes are TRBV28 and TRBJ2-7; no clear D gene. V was cut by 6 bases and J by 2 bases, with 11 bases left in between. The CDR3 consists of 13 residues. Looked up from germline, CDR1 is MDHEN and CDR2 is SYDVKM. The CDR3 loop is CASSSSRTYEQYF. Here the CDR3 DNA reads TGTGCCAGCAGCTCTTCTAGGACCTACGAGCAGTACTTC.

The rearrangement links TRBV6-5 to TRBJ2-7; tentative D call: TRBD1 (6 bases). Trimming left V 2 bases short and J 9 bases short, with 17 bases between. Germline lookup yields CDR1 MNHEY and CDR2 SVGAGI. CDR3 length equals 14 residues. In nucleotides, the CDR3 is TGTGCCAGCAGTTACGGGACACCATATAACGGGCAGTACTTC. As protein: CASSYGTPYNGQYF.

This clone occurred a few times. V gene TRBV5-1 combines with J gene TRBJ2-3, with 9 nucleotides matching TRBD2. Germline-derived CDR1 and CDR2 are SGHRS and YFSETQ. CDR3 length: 17 residues. V shed 0 bases and J 0 bases; nucleotides not matched to a gene: 5. This CDR3 reads CASSLAILAGSTDTQYF. The CDR3 bases are TGCGCCAGCAGCTTGGCCATACTAGCGGGTAGCACAGATACGCAGTATTTT.

This clone has more than one count but fewer than ten. This chain connects TRBV7-2 to TRBJ1-1; 7 bases are a match to TRBD1. Germline CDR1 SGHTA, CDR2 FQGNSA. The V segment lost 1 base and the J segment 0 bases; nucleotides outside the gene matches: 2. The CDR3 has 15 residues. The CDR3 reads CASSLGGQMNTEAFF. CDR3 coding DNA: TGTGCCAGCAGCTTAGGGGGACAGATGAACACTGAAGCTTTCTTT. The variable domain in full, completed from reference TRBV7-2 and TRBJ1-1, reads GAGVSQSPSNKVTEKGKDVELRCDPISGHTALYWYRQSLGQGLEFLIYFQGNSAPDKSGLPSDRFSAERTGGSVSTLTIQRTQQEDSAVYLCASSLGGQMNTEAFFGQGTRLTVV.

This clone was seen only a few times. The chain links TRBV4-1 to TRBJ2-3; 13 bases line up with TRBD2. This CDR3 is built from 17 residues. V lost 1 base to trimming and J lost 3 bases; unmatched junction nucleotides: 4. The germline gives CDR1 MGHRA, CDR2 YSYEKL. The CDR3 loop is CASSQGTSGSITDTQYF. Written as DNA, the CDR3 is TGCGCCAGCAGCCAAGGGACTAGCGGGAGTATAACAGATACGCAGTATTTT.

This clone was picked up a small number of times. The rearrangement links TRBV25-1 to TRBJ2-3; 8 bases map to TRBD1. The V gene's germline CDR1 is MGHDK and CDR2 SYGVNS. The CDR3 length is 16 residues. V shed 2 bases and J 3 bases; nucleotides not matched to a gene: 7. In DNA form, the CDR3 reads TGTGCCAGCAGTGAACCCCGGACAGGGATGACAGATACGCAGTATTTT. It is translated as CASSEPRTGMTDTQYF. The full variable domain, rest sourced from reference TRBV25-1 and TRBJ2-3, is EADIYQTPRYLVIGTGKKITLECSQTMGHDKMYWYQQDPGMELHLIHYSYGVNSTEKGDLSSESTVSRIRTEHFPLTLESARPSHTSQYLCASSEPRTGMTDTQYFGPGTRLTVL.

The table lists this clone with a few counts. The J gene is TRBJ2-5, the V gene TRBV7-3; D might be TRBD1 (6 bases). The CDR3 runs 13 residues. Trimming stripped 5 bases from V and 5 bases from J, with 12 bases between. Looked up from germline, CDR1 is SGHTA and CDR2 is FQGTGA. The CDR3 DNA is TGTGCCAGCAGCAGCGGACAGAAGGAGACCCAGTACTTC. Residues: CASSSGQKETQYF.

This clone was counted a few times. The V call is TRBV4-2, the J call TRBJ2-7; 8 nucleotides align to TRBD2. The CDR3 has 14 residues. V shed 0 bases and J 4 bases; nucleotides not matched to a gene: 2. CDR1 is LGHNA, CDR2 YNFKEQ, per germline. The CDR3 DNA reads TGTGCCAGCAGCCAAGAACTAGCGGAGTACGAGCAGTACTTC. It codes for CASSQELAEYEQYF.

The chain couples TRBV6-9 to TRBJ2-7; tentatively, D is TRBD2 (5 bases). Germline V gene lookup returns CDR1 MNHGY and CDR2 SVAAGI. This CDR3 is 14 amino acids long. Trimming stripped 7 bases from V and 3 bases from J, with 16 bases between. The chain's CDR3 is CASIWPGINYEQYF. The DNA of the CDR3 is TGTGCCAGCATCTGGCCCGGGATTAACTACGAGCAGTACTTC.

The sample holds a few counts of this clone. J is TRBJ2-6 and V is TRBV30, with D perhaps matching TRBD2 (5 bases). Germline V gene lookup returns CDR1 GTSNPN and CDR2 SVGIG (reference sequence). The CDR3 extends over 14 amino acids. V lost 6 bases, J lost 1 base, and 10 bases lay in between. The chain's CDR3 is CACNRGSGANVLTF. CDR3 in DNA: TGTGCCTGCAACAGAGGGTCTGGGGCCAACGTCCTGACTTTC. Supplemented by reference TRBV30 and TRBJ2-6, the full variable domain reads SQTIHQWPATLVQPVGSPLSLECTVEGTSNPNLYWYRQAAGRGLQLLFYSVGIGQISSEVPQNLSASRPQDRQFILSSKKLLLSDSGFYLCACNRGSGANVLTFGAGSRLTVL.

This chain connects TRBV6-6 to TRBJ1-5; 7 bases are shared with TRBD1. The V gene end was trimmed by 11 bases and the J gene end by 5 bases; junction bases not matched to a gene: 9. Germline values: CDR1 MNHNY, CDR2 SVGAGI (reference sequence). CDR3 size: 13 residues. Here the CDR3 DNA reads TGTGCCCTAGGACAGGTTAGGGATCAGCCCCAGCATTTT. This gives the protein CALGQVRDQPQHF.

The chain uses TRBV30 and TRBJ1-3; tentative D call: TRBD1 (5 bases). Trimming took 5 bases from V and 2 from J, leaving 10 bases between them. This CDR3 contains 13 residues. Germline CDR1 and CDR2: GTSNPN and SVGIG (reference sequence). The CDR3 DNA follows: TGTGCCTGGGAACAGGCGGCTGGAAACACCATATATTTT. As protein: CAWEQAAGNTIYF. Variable domain in full (rest from reference TRBV30 and TRBJ1-3): SQTIHQWPATLVQPVGSPLSLECTVEGTSNPNLYWYRQAAGRGLQLLFYSVGIGQISSEVPQNLSASRPQDRQFILSSKKLLLSDSGFYLCAWEQAAGNTIYFGEGSWLTVV.

V gene TRBV5-1 combines with J gene TRBJ2-1; D ambiguous. Per the germline V gene, CDR1 is SGHRS and CDR2 is YFSETQ. V dropped 3 bases and J dropped 6 bases, with 10 bases sitting between them. The CDR3 runs 13 residues. In nucleotides, the CDR3 is TGCGCCAGCAGCTCCTTTTCCGGCAATGAGCAGTTCTTC. Its protein is CASSSFSGNEQFF.

This chain joins TRBV7-2 and TRBJ2-7, with 9 bases identical to TRBD1. The CDR3 runs 14 residues. The V gene's germline CDR1 is SGHTA and CDR2 FQGNSA. V was clipped by 5 bases and J by 5 bases; unmatched bases: 7. The CDR3 nucleotides read TGTGCCAGCAGCGCGGGACAGGGTGGGGACGAGCAGTACTTC. Amino acid sequence: CASSAGQGGDEQYF. The variable domain in full, completed from reference TRBV7-2 and TRBJ2-7, reads GAGVSQSPSNKVTEKGKDVELRCDPISGHTALYWYRQSLGQGLEFLIYFQGNSAPDKSGLPSDRFSAERTGGSVSTLTIQRTQQEDSAVYLCASSAGQGGDEQYFGPGTRLTVT.

Many counts were recorded for this clone. Other DNA sequences within the sample encode an identical CDR3. The chain uses TRBV20-1 and TRBJ1-2; weak D call: TRBD1 (5 bases). CDR3 size: 11 residues. Germline V CDR1 and CDR2: DFQATT, SNEGSKA (reference sequence). Trimming pared 3 bases from V and 8 bases from J, leaving 10 bases between. CDR3 coding DNA: TGCAGTGCTAGGACAGTCGGAGGCTACACCTTC. This codes for CSARTVGGYTF.

The chain links TRBV28 to TRBJ1-2; D may be TRBD1 (6 bases). This CDR3 spans 11 amino acids. Between the trimmed V and J ends, which lost 8 bases and 8 bases, there was a span of 12 bases. Germline CDR1 MDHEN, CDR2 SYDVKM. Here the CDR3 DNA reads TGTGCCAGCGAACAGGGAAGGGGCTACACCTTC. It encodes CASEQGRGYTF.